These T cell receptor beta chains were read from a single sample in a study of blood T cell repertoires in COVID-19. Measured with immunoSEQ multiplex PCR; TCRdb has only the in-frame clones, and not every one. The sample yields over 40,000 clones, around 84% seen once. Sequenced material: peripheral blood. The receptors were sampled from a human donor in a cohort sampled during active COVID-19. CDR3s include the opening cysteine and the closing phenylalanine or tryptophan.

TRBV7-6	TRBJ2-1	CASSFRGQGAISSYNEQFF
TRBV5-1	TRBJ2-1	CASQTLQGEQFF
TRBV6-2/TRBV6-3	TRBJ2-7	CASSPRVLAVGHEQYF
TRBV18	TRBJ2-3	CASSPYRAGGQDTQYF
TRBV6-5	TRBJ2-2	CASRGDRASTGELFF
TRBV11-3	TRBJ2-3	CASSLRTGTSGHPTDTQYF
TRBV5-4	TRBJ2-1	CASSSGLAGEYEQFF
TRBV9	TRBJ1-6	CASSPPGAEGISLHF
TRBV6-4	TRBJ2-1	CASSDSLAGEQFF
TRBV2	TRBJ2-1	CASRKTGGGGNEQFF
TRBV18	TRBJ2-5	CASSPEGGETQYF
TRBV2	TRBJ2-3	CASSEPLLGQYF
TRBV11-3	TRBJ2-7	CASSLATVSEQYF
TRBV28	TRBJ2-4	CASRNRAGVAKNIQYF
TRBV19	TRBJ2-6	CASSIPGSSGANVLTF
TRBV5-1	TRBJ2-3	CASSWTSGTDTQYF
TRBV19	TRBJ2-1	CASSIGLLKEQFF
TRBV6-2/TRBV6-3	TRBJ1-1	CASSLREGGNTEAFF
TRBV19	TRBJ1-2	CASSPGGYGYTF
TRBV21-1	TRBJ2-7	CASSKEREASGSPDEQYF
TRBV27	TRBJ2-3	CASSLWLAGTDTQYF
TRBV11-1	TRBJ2-3	CASSLARDRTTDTQYF
TRBV2	TRBJ2-1	CASTSPEGSTYNEQFF
TRBV4-3	TRBJ2-3	CASSQGTSGTSTDTQYF
TRBV5-5	TRBJ2-3	CASSQGYGTDTQYF
TRBV10-3	TRBJ2-2	CAISEQAGELFF
TRBV10-3	TRBJ1-2	CAISVADNYGYTF
TRBV27	TRBJ2-2	CASSLLASGRATGELFF
TRBV29-1	TRBJ2-5	CSVDRGKETQYF
TRBV2	TRBJ2-1	CASSDHPSSYNEQFF
TRBV14	TRBJ2-2	CASTSTLAGLTGELFF
TRBV7-9	TRBJ1-1	CASSLRGQAPNTEAFF
TRBV14	TRBJ1-5	CASSQGEGQPQHF
TRBV3-1/TRBV3-2	TRBJ2-7	CASSQGLAYEQYF
TRBV5-8	TRBJ2-3	CASSLGTGASTDTQYF
TRBV7-8	TRBJ2-7	CASSIGTGGAWGYEQYF
TRBV2	TRBJ2-1	CASSDASGSYNEQFF
TRBV28	TRBJ1-6	CASSFRAWSSYNSPLHF
TRBV29-1	TRBJ2-6	CSVFAATRSGANVLTF
TRBV24-1	TRBJ2-1	CATSEQAGYNEQFF
TRBV24-1	TRBJ1-2	CATSDPTVNYGYTF
TRBV7-2	TRBJ1-4	CASSPERGEKLFF